These T cell receptor beta chains were read from a single sample in a study of vaccination and CD4 T cells after COVID-19. No antigen is known for these receptors. MiXCR, applied by TCRdb to the PCR reads, yields one record per CDR3 protein. The sample carries 12,000 or so distinct CDR3 sequences, about 45% recorded once. Sequencing was done on a sample of CD4+ T cells from blood, cultured in vitro. All receptors derive from a human donor who had recovered from COVID-19. Both conserved end residues are part of each CDR3. Each record gives: CDR3 protein, J gene, V gene.

cdr3_aa: CSAPDGSDTKNIQYF; j_call: TRBJ2-4; v_call: TRBV20-1
cdr3_aa: CASSQAGANTGELFF; j_call: TRBJ2-2; v_call: TRBV4-2
cdr3_aa: CAWSPSTDTQYF; j_call: TRBJ2-3; v_call: TRBV30
cdr3_aa: CSADPLLLRAGDTQYF; j_call: TRBJ2-3; v_call: TRBV20-1
cdr3_aa: CASSLDPFYNEQFF; j_call: TRBJ2-1; v_call: TRBV7-6
cdr3_aa: CAIRGQGGETQYF; j_call: TRBJ2-5; v_call: TRBV10-3
cdr3_aa: CAPLQGAHYTF; j_call: TRBJ1-2; v_call: TRBV24-1
cdr3_aa: CASSTRDHLGDTQYF; j_call: TRBJ2-3; v_call: TRBV28
cdr3_aa: CASSQRVLGALNTEAFF; j_call: TRBJ1-1; v_call: TRBV3-1
cdr3_aa: CASSGGGAGEKLFF; j_call: TRBJ1-4; v_call: TRBV2
cdr3_aa: CASIGQGNYGYTF; j_call: TRBJ1-2; v_call: TRBV6-1
cdr3_aa: CASSRDRGRDEQYF; j_call: TRBJ2-7; v_call: TRBV6-1
cdr3_aa: CASSLGLAGGRADTQYF; j_call: TRBJ2-3; v_call: TRBV11-3
cdr3_aa: CASSPGLAGATQYF; j_call: TRBJ2-3; v_call: TRBV11-3
cdr3_aa: CASSPWSTRSSYEQYF; j_call: TRBJ2-7; v_call: TRBV7-9
cdr3_aa: CASSARWADTGELFF; j_call: TRBJ2-2; v_call: TRBV19
cdr3_aa: CASSSGQGRNYGYTF; j_call: TRBJ1-2; v_call: TRBV19
cdr3_aa: CASSEQAGPRNIQYF; j_call: TRBJ2-4; v_call: TRBV2
cdr3_aa: CASSESAGGLYNEQFF; j_call: TRBJ2-1; v_call: TRBV6-1
cdr3_aa: CATQTGPNTGELFF; j_call: TRBJ2-2; v_call: TRBV5-1
cdr3_aa: CASSFQGYQQYF; j_call: TRBJ2-7; v_call: TRBV6-2/TRBV6-3
cdr3_aa: CATSDLTGGNTIYF; j_call: TRBJ1-3; v_call: TRBV24-1
cdr3_aa: CASRSGQGERLSSYNSPLHF; j_call: TRBJ1-6; v_call: TRBV27
cdr3_aa: CASSFTAQGRGYTF; j_call: TRBJ1-2; v_call: TRBV12-3/TRBV12-4
cdr3_aa: CASSPELNTEAFF; j_call: TRBJ1-1; v_call: TRBV18
cdr3_aa: CASRTRGRRGADTQYF; j_call: TRBJ2-3; v_call: TRBV6-1
cdr3_aa: CASSSGGYYGYTF; j_call: TRBJ1-2; v_call: TRBV7-2
cdr3_aa: CASSSTGQGYGYTF; j_call: TRBJ1-2; v_call: TRBV6-5
cdr3_aa: CASSPPQAGGPREQYF; j_call: TRBJ2-7; v_call: TRBV6-1
cdr3_aa: CASSIGDRSGYTF; j_call: TRBJ1-2; v_call: TRBV19
cdr3_aa: CASSLVLPIDRGPGNEQFF; j_call: TRBJ2-1; v_call: TRBV7-2
cdr3_aa: CASSLVGTPDQPQHF; j_call: TRBJ1-5; v_call: TRBV7-2
cdr3_aa: CASSLDRDEQYF; j_call: TRBJ2-7; v_call: TRBV2
cdr3_aa: CASRQDPGDQPQHF; j_call: TRBJ1-5; v_call: TRBV6-1
cdr3_aa: CSATGTEIISYTF; j_call: TRBJ1-2; v_call: TRBV20-1
cdr3_aa: CASSLTPGDASSYEQYF; j_call: TRBJ2-7; v_call: TRBV6-2/TRBV6-3
cdr3_aa: CASSLGREDSPLHF; j_call: TRBJ1-6; v_call: TRBV5-1
cdr3_aa: CASSYLAGGYTGELFF; j_call: TRBJ2-2; v_call: TRBV6-5
cdr3_aa: CASSLAGGSGNTIYF; j_call: TRBJ1-3; v_call: TRBV7-2
cdr3_aa: CSARASSGGNTDTQYF; j_call: TRBJ2-3; v_call: TRBV20-1
cdr3_aa: CASSPHLYPTSTYEQYF; j_call: TRBJ2-7; v_call: TRBV27
cdr3_aa: CASSQGFGTGGREKLFF; j_call: TRBJ1-4; v_call: TRBV4-1
cdr3_aa: CASSKWASQAGSYNEQFF; j_call: TRBJ2-1; v_call: TRBV21-1
cdr3_aa: CASSTPAGRNSPLHF; j_call: TRBJ1-6; v_call: TRBV6-2/TRBV6-3
cdr3_aa: CASSLEGRGGELFF; j_call: TRBJ2-2; v_call: TRBV11-2
cdr3_aa: CASSDSRFYGYTF; j_call: TRBJ1-2; v_call: TRBV6-4
cdr3_aa: CASSLARGYNSPLHF; j_call: TRBJ1-6; v_call: TRBV7-8
cdr3_aa: CASSMQQNTEAFF; j_call: TRBJ1-1; v_call: TRBV2
cdr3_aa: CASSQATGLNTEAFF; j_call: TRBJ1-1; v_call: TRBV4-3
cdr3_aa: CAHPREGLGEQYF; j_call: TRBJ2-7; v_call: TRBV15
cdr3_aa: CASSLDVIQYF; j_call: TRBJ2-4; v_call: TRBV11-3
cdr3_aa: CASRSSGRANTGELFF; j_call: TRBJ2-2; v_call: TRBV28